The present T cell receptor (beta chain) was sequenced within a study of T cells in Graves' hyperthyroidism and ophthalmopathy. Overall study findings and caveats: Blood also carried most thyroid clonotypes expanded above 0.001.

At least ten counts were recorded for this clonotype. What it recognizes is unknown. Deletions cut 3 bases from V and 6 bases from J, with 17 bases between. Germline CDR1 is LGHDT and CDR2 is YNNKEL (reference sequence). There are 15 residues in the CDR3. Stable Graves' hyperthyroidism denoted no ophthalmopathy progression over 18 months. Patients aged 18 to 65 had newly diagnosed hyperthyroidism of under 2 months' duration. Together with thyroid ultrasound, orbital computed tomography, serum thyroxine and TRAb, clinical symptoms were used for diagnoses. There were TCR beta CDR3 regions amplified from RNA transcripts. The primer set for the first-round RT-PCR of the TCR CDR3 was HTBI. MiXCR, run by TCRdb on the multiplex PCR reads, gives a single entry per CDR3 protein. The sample consists of 500,000 to 600,000 distinct CDR3 sequences, 16% of them appearing once.

The specimen sequenced was blood. This sequence was found in a woman between 18 and 29 years old with Graves' hyperthyroidism. V and J are TRBV3-1 and TRBJ1-2, with D possibly TRBD1 on 5 matching bases. The CDR3, as DNA: TGTGCCAGCAGCCACACGCCTGCGGACACAGATGGCTACACCTTC. It encodes CASSHTPADTDGYTF.